This T cell receptor beta chain came from a study of cytomegalovirus exposure and HLA in healthy donors. Germline-derived CDR1 and CDR2 are MNHNY and SVGAGI (reference sequence). The CDR3 extends over 13 amino acids. V was trimmed by 5 bases and J by 8 bases, leaving 12 bases between them. The PCR was carried out with 60 Vbeta primers and 13 Jbeta primers. Produced via immunoSEQ multiplex PCR; TCRdb's table is partial and in-frame only. The repertoire holds nearly 110,000 clones, with 75% as singletons. The sample was PBMCs. The chain is built from TRBV6-6 and TRBJ1-4; a possible D gene is TRBD1 (6 bases). The TCR originated in a man in his forties in good health and CMV-seronegative. CDR3 nucleotide sequence: TGTGCCAGCAGTCGACAGGCGATAGAAAAACTGTTTTTT. Translation gives CASSRQAIEKLFF.